Here is one TCR beta chain with its context. Its antigen is not identified. This entry comes from a study of cytomegalovirus exposure and HLA in healthy donors. Findings and caveats of the study: CMV serostatus was the sole immune exposure data available. An analysis that came later showed most CMV-associated TCR beta chains appearing HLA-restricted.

The PCR made use of 60 Vbeta and 13 Jbeta primers. Sequenced by immunoSEQ multiplex PCR; TCRdb stores in-frame clones only, minus some. The sample lists 110,000 to 150,000 clones; roughly 73% were seen once. CDR1 is PRHDT, CDR2 FYEKMQ, per germline (reference sequence). The CDR3 is made up of 14 amino acids. The V gene lost 3 bases and the J gene lost 5 bases, with 11 bases spanning the gap. Donors had nominal health at sampling but likely had unrecorded immune exposures. This sequence was found in a woman aged 40 to 50 in good health and CMV-seronegative. V and J are TRBV13 and TRBJ2-1, with D maybe TRBD2 (6 bases). Material for sequencing was PBMCs. The CDR3 sequence is CASSFGGGNNEQFF. CDR3 in DNA: TGTGCCAGCAGCTTCGGTGGAGGGAACAATGAGCAGTTCTTC.